What follows are 10 T cell receptor beta chains derived from one specimen sequenced in a study of a mutant IDH1 vaccine in newly diagnosed glioma. Here immunoSEQ multiplex PCR was the method, and the copy in TCRdb shows in-frame clones only, minus some. The data contain tens of thousands of clones, 82% of them singletons. The time point was: week 47, end of study. Each dose of the vaccine consisted of 300 ug of mutant IDH1 20-mer peptide, with topical imiquimod. These receptors are not linked to any known antigen. The starting material was PBMCs, obtained from a glioma patient whose treatment included an IDH1 peptide vaccine. The receptors here all came from a man between 40 and 49 years old with glioma. Some clones in this sample may be carry-over from other donors' samples.

This chain links TRBV7-6 with TRBJ2-5, with D perhaps being TRBD1 or TRBD2 (6 bases each). The V end was cut by 5 bases, the J end by 4 bases, with 20 bases between. This CDR3 is built from 16 residues. Germline assignment: CDR1 SGHVS and CDR2 FNYEAQ. The CDR3 spells CASSPTLEGEAETQYF. The DNA for the CDR3 is TGTGCCAGCAGCCCGACTTTGGAGGGGGAAGCAGAGACCCAGTACTTC. Full variable domain (rest looked up from reference TRBV7-6 and TRBJ2-5): GAGVSQSPRYKVTKRGQDVALRCDPISGHVSLYWYRQALGQGPEFLTYFNYEAQQDKSGLPNDRFSAERPEGSISTLTIQRTEQRDSAMYRCASSPTLEGEAETQYFGPGTRLLVL.

CDR3 bases: TGTGCCATCAGTGCGGGGACAGGGATCATGAACACTGAAGCTTTCTTT. Its translation: CAISAGTGIMNTEAFF. The chain links TRBV10-3 to TRBJ1-1, with 9 bases lining up with TRBD1. From germline, CDR1 is ENHRY and CDR2 SYGVKD. The CDR3 runs 16 residues. V lost 4 bases and J lost 0; bases outside the gene matches: 6.

In DNA, the CDR3 is TGTGCCAGCAGCTTGGGACTAGCGGGGGGAGAGACCCAGTACTTC. Amino acids: CASSLGLAGGETQYF. The chain links TRBV5-4 to TRBJ2-5; 13 nucleotides agree with TRBD2. V lost 0 bases to trimming and J lost 4 bases; unmatched junction nucleotides: 0. The CDR3 runs 15 residues. Germline V lookup: CDR1 SGHNT, CDR2 YYREEE (reference sequence).

This rearrangement joins TRBV7-2 to TRBJ1-2; D is unclear. Trimming removed 1 base from V and 3 bases from J, with 9 bases in between. This CDR3 is 14 amino acids long. CDR1 and CDR2 (germline): SGHTA, FQGNSA. The CDR3 reads CASSLDYSDYGYTF. The CDR3 coding sequence is TGTGCCAGCAGCTTAGACTACAGCGACTATGGCTACACCTTC.

This clone was seen only a few times. V is TRBV7-2 and J is TRBJ2-7; D is uncertain. Germline CDR1 SGHTA, CDR2 FQGNSA. Trimming stripped 0 bases from V and 3 bases from J, with 6 bases between. This CDR3 comprises 13 residues. The CDR3 DNA sequence: TGTGCCAGCAGCTTAGCGGCCGGCTACGAGCAGTACTTC. Its translation: CASSLAAGYEQYF.

The J gene is TRBJ1-1, the V gene TRBV5-4; TRBD1 is a possible D gene (5 bases). V was cut by 4 bases and J by 1 base, with 14 bases left in between. This CDR3 comprises 15 residues. In germline, CDR1 is SGHNT, CDR2 YYREEE (reference sequence). The CDR3 DNA reads TGTGCCAGCAGCGCCCCCGGGAGGGGGAACACTGAAGCTTTCTTT. Translating it yields CASSAPGRGNTEAFF.

The chain combines TRBV7-9 with TRBJ1-3, with a tentative D call TRBD1 (5 bases). CDR1 is SEHNR and CDR2 is FQNEAQ in the germline V gene (reference sequence). CDR3 length equals 13 residues. The CDR3 sequence: CVGQGRPGNTIYF. CDR3 DNA sequence: TGTGTAGGGCAGGGTCGTCCTGGAAACACCATATATTTT.

This chain links TRBV6-6 with TRBJ1-1, with TRBD1 matching over 7 bases. The CDR3 consists of 14 residues. Germline V gene sequence: CDR1 MNHNY, CDR2 SVGAGI (reference sequence). The V gene end was trimmed by 0 bases and the J gene end by 4 bases; junction bases not matched to a gene: 2. The DNA of the CDR3 is TGTGCCAGCAGTTACTCAACAGGGGCCACTGAAGCTTTCTTT. Protein sequence: CASSYSTGATEAFF.

V is TRBV5-1 and J is TRBJ1-2; D unresolved. Trimming pared 0 bases from V and 4 bases from J, leaving 13 bases between. The germline V gene encodes CDR1 SGHRS and CDR2 YFSETQ. The CDR3 consists of 15 residues. The CDR3 region has the DNA TGCGCCAGCAGCTTGGGCAGTTACGCCGGCTATGGCTACACCTTC. Its protein is CASSLGSYAGYGYTF.

The chain carries TRBV5-1 and TRBJ2-3; no definite D call. Germline V lookup: CDR1 SGHRS, CDR2 YFSETQ. The CDR3 extends over 16 amino acids. Trimming left V 0 bases short and J 0 bases short, with 11 bases between. DNA of the CDR3: TGCGCCAGCAGCTTGGAGGTGGGGATCAGCACAGATACGCAGTATTTT. It codes for CASSLEVGISTDTQYF. Full variable domain (missing parts from reference TRBV5-1 and TRBJ2-3): KAGVTQTPRYLIKTRGQQVTLSCSPISGHRSVSWYQQTPGQGLQFLFEYFSETQRNKGNFPGRFSGRQFSNSRSEMNVSTLELGDSALYLCASSLEVGISTDTQYFGPGTRLTVL.